Here is one TCR beta chain with its context. The target antigen is unknown. TCRdb's table, derived via immunoSEQ multiplex PCR, lists solely in-frame clones and lacks some. Of roughly 2,500,000 clones in the sample, roughly 93% were seen once. This sample was included in a study of shared clonotypes between healthy human individuals. Study-level background: A donor's plate count was three for CD4 naive and three for CD4 memory; CD8 naive had two and CD8 memory one. Findings and limits, study-wide: In having few donors, the study represented limited genetic and exposure-history diversity.

Nashville, Tennessee was home to all donors, who were Caucasian adults. Germline V gene lookup returns CDR1 LGHNA and CDR2 YNFKEQ. V lost 2 bases and J lost 7, with 25 bases in between. CDR3 length: 18 amino acids. The source material was naive CD4+ T cells from PBMCs. Subset here: CD45RA+ positively selected. This chain joins TRBV4-2 and TRBJ2-3; D perhaps matches TRBD2 (6 bases). The receptor was isolated from a man between 18 and 29 years old in good health. Some clones in this sample may be carry-over from other donors' samples. In nucleotides, the CDR3 is TGTGCCAGCAGCCAATCTGCCCCGGGACTCGGGTCGGTGAATACGCAGTATTTT. Its translation is CASSQSAPGLGSVNTQYF.